Only a few counts were recorded for the clone carrying this T cell receptor (beta chain). The data were obtained in a study of blood T cells in healthy people across ages. Together with a sample-barcoded 5' primer, a J-beta primer mix was included in a second PCR lasting about 6 to 11 cycles. One entry per CDR3 protein, called by TCRdb with MiXCR from the 5' RACE reads. The sample has approximately 490,000 distinct CDR3 sequences, 24% seen once. This sample was also put to use in a study of T cells of mothers and their children.

The source material was blood. This sequence originates from a boy aged 10-17 years in good health.

The CDR3 loop reads CASSPGQGDQPQHF. The CDR3 region has the DNA TGTGCCAGCTCACCGGGACAGGGTGACCAGCCCCAGCATTTT. The chain combines TRBV18 with TRBJ1-5; 9 bases fit TRBD1. V shed 3 bases and J 7 bases; nucleotides not matched to a gene: 4. The CDR3 runs to 14 residues. Germline V gene data show CDR1 as KGHSH and CDR2 as LQKENI.